The rows below give T cell receptor beta chains drawn from one sample of a study of shared T cell receptors in the human thymus. Sequencing was performed with immunoSEQ multiplex PCR; in TCRdb, only in-frame clones are kept and a portion is missing. The sample includes hundreds of thousands of clones, about four fifths seen only once; the top ten take about 0.013%. These data are also associated with another study on human thymus T cells.

Sequenced material: thymocytes. The receptors were sampled from a boy in the first two years of life with a congenital heart defect. Each CDR3 is given with its conserved first and last residue. The order of the fields is J gene, clone size, V gene, CDR3 protein. Only some rows state a clone size, as once, few, many or a class for expanded clones.

>TRBJ1-5|NA|TRBV21-1
CASSKGDSSNQPQHF
>TRBJ1-5|NA|TRBV19
CASSIKPGRHQPQHF
>TRBJ2-5|NA|TRBV11-2
CASSPEGGVQYF
>TRBJ2-3|NA|TRBV4-3
CASSQPTWTGGADTQYF
>TRBJ2-4|NA|TRBV5-6
CASSTGQGQGNSNGNIQYF
>TRBJ2-5|NA|TRBV6-1
CASRTMDYSETQYF
>TRBJ2-1|NA|TRBV4-1
CASSSRAKVPYNEQFF
>TRBJ1-4|NA|TRBV14
CASSQVAGATNEKLFF
>TRBJ2-3|NA|TRBV5-1
CASSSPGLPKDTQYF
>TRBJ1-1|NA|TRBV4-2
CASSQGTGETSRDTEAFF
>TRBJ1-1|NA|TRBV2
CASSEGQGLIEAFF
>TRBJ2-7|once|TRBV15
CATSRGDVQREAPYEQYF
>TRBJ2-7|NA|TRBV15
CATSLEGYEQYF
>TRBJ2-7|NA|TRBV11-3
CASSTPRDRGTYEQYF
>TRBJ1-5|NA|TRBV4-3
CASSQDREDQPQHF
>TRBJ2-7|NA|TRBV5-1
CASRARSGSYEQYF
>TRBJ2-7|NA|TRBV11-2
CASSLDKRQGVYEQYF
>TRBJ2-3|few|TRBV5-4
CASSLARLAGDPDTQYF
>TRBJ2-7|NA|TRBV2
CASRKGREKDEEQYF
>TRBJ2-1|NA|TRBV11-2
CASSDGGEQFF
>TRBJ2-7|NA|TRBV11-2
CASSFGGWGGDYYEQYF
>TRBJ2-5|NA|TRBV21-1
CASSGTGGKPGETQYF
>TRBJ1-3|few|TRBV19
CASSIPTAVDSGNTIYF
>TRBJ1-3|NA|TRBV13
CASSPHRDSGNTIYF
>TRBJ2-5|NA|TRBV4-3
CASSQEFLAGKTETQYF
>TRBJ2-1|few|TRBV28
CASSLRAGRAESSYNEQFF
>TRBJ2-7|NA|TRBV11-2
CASSLGVSGLAGRSYEQYF
>TRBJ2-7|few|TRBV6-5
CASSNLSRYSYEQYF
>TRBJ2-5|NA|TRBV6-5
CASSSSDRVETQYF
>TRBJ2-7|NA|TRBV27
CASKSTVASPYEQYF
>TRBJ2-7|NA|TRBV28
CASSLWRRKDLYEQYF
>TRBJ2-7|NA|TRBV7-3
CASSSEQGYEQYF
>TRBJ2-7|NA|TRBV11-3
CASSLFHVGKSSYEQYF
>TRBJ1-4|NA|TRBV2
CASRADRVNEKLFF
>TRBJ2-5|NA|TRBV27
CASSMKSGSGETQYF
>TRBJ2-6|few|TRBV5-5
CASSYQDRASGANVLTF
>TRBJ2-1|NA|TRBV2
CASTASASYNEQFF
>TRBJ2-1|NA|TRBV4-1
CASSQEPGTGPNEQFF
>TRBJ2-1|NA|TRBV15
CATRMGSAGESYNEQFF
>TRBJ2-1|few|TRBV19
CASSTQTSLDEQFF
>TRBJ1-4|NA|TRBV10-2
CASSELSGRPNEKLFF
>TRBJ2-7|few|TRBV30
CAWSGTSGSFWGYEQYF
>TRBJ2-7|NA|TRBV20-1
CSARSHYEQYF
>TRBJ1-1|NA|TRBV14
CASSQGGAEAFF
>TRBJ1-5|NA|TRBV15
CATSREEGGSGISNQPQHF
>TRBJ2-7|once|TRBV4-1
CASSQDPEGGQGVPYEQYF
>TRBJ2-5|NA|TRBV2
CASSEGGEETQYF
>TRBJ1-5|NA|TRBV6-1
CASSEVGSYSNQPQHF
>TRBJ2-3|NA|TRBV29-1
CSVGVSGGLTDTQYF
>TRBJ1-1|NA|TRBV4-2
CASSQDSGVRAFF
>TRBJ2-1|NA|TRBV9
CASSPSPRGYNEQFF
>TRBJ2-4|once|TRBV11-2
CASSPEGRVGNIQYF
>TRBJ2-4|NA|TRBV19
CASSIRGPEGAKNIQYF
>TRBJ2-5|NA|TRBV2
CASRDDRWKETQYF
>TRBJ2-1|NA|TRBV12-5
CASGLVFELGRPHEQFF
>TRBJ2-1|NA|TRBV7-6
CASSFVKREGEQFF
>TRBJ2-7|few|TRBV7-8
CASIQGGQGRYEQYF
>TRBJ2-5|NA|TRBV5-4
CAGILAPRETQYF